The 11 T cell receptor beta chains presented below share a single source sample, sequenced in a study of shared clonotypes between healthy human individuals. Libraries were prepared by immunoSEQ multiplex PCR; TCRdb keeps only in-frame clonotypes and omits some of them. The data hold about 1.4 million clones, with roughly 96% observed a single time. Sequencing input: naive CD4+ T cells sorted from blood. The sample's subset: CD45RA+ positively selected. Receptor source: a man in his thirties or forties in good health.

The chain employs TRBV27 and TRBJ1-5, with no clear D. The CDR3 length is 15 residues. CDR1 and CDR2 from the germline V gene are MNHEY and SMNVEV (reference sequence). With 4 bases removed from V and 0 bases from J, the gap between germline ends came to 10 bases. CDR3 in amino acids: CASSSEKSSNQPQHF. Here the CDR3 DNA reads TGTGCCAGCAGTTCAGAGAAGTCTAGCAATCAGCCCCAGCATTTT.

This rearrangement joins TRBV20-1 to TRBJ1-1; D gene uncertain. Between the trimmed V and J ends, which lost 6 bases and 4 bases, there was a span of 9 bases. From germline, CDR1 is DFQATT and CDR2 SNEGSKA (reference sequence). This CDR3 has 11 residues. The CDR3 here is CSATSSTEAFF. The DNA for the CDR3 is TGCAGTGCCACCTCGAGCACTGAAGCTTTCTTT.

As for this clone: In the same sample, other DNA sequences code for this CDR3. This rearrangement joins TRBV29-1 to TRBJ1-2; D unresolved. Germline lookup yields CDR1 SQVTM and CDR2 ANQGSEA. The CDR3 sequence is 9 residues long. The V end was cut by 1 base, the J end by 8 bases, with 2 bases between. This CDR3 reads CSVEGGYTF. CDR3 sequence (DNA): TGCAGCGTTGAAGGGGGCTACACCTTC. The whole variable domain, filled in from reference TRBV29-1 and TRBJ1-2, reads SAVISQKPSRDICQRGTSLTIQCQVDSQVTMMFWYRQQPGQSLTLIATANQGSEATYESGFVIDKFPISRPNLTFSTLTVSNMSPEDSSIYLCSVEGGYTFGSGTRLTVV.

The CDR3 nucleotides read TGTGCCAGCAGCTTAGTCGGGGGCGGCTACACCTTC. This codes for CASSLVGGGYTF. This sequence joins TRBV7-9 and TRBJ1-2; D may be TRBD1 (6 bases). Trimming stripped 1 base from V and 8 bases from J, with 8 bases between. The germline CDR1 and CDR2 sequences are SEHNR and FQNEAQ (reference sequence). The CDR3 is 12 amino acids.

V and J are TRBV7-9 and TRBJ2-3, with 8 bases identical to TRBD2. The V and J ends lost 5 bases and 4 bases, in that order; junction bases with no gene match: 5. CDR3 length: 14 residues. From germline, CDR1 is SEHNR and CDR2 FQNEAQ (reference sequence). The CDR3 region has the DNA TGTGCCAGCAGCGTTAGCGGGGAGGCAGATACGCAGTATTTT. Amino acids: CASSVSGEADTQYF.

CDR3 sequence: CASAGRDNYGYTF. The CDR3 DNA sequence: TGTGCTAGTGCCGGCAGGGATAACTATGGCTACACCTTC. This rearrangement joins TRBV12-5 to TRBJ1-2, with D possibly matching TRBD1 (5 bases). With 7 bases removed from V and 1 base from J, the gap between germline ends came to 10 bases. The CDR3 covers 13 residues. Germline-derived CDR1 and CDR2 are LGHNT and FRNRAP.

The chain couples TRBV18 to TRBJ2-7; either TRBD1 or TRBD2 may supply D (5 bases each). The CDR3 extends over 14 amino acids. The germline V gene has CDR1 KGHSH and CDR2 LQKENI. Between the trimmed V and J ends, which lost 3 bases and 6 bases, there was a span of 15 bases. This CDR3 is CASSPGTKNAEQYF. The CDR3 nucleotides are TGTGCCAGCTCACCCGGGACCAAAAACGCCGAGCAGTACTTC. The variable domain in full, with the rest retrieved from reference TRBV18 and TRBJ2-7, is NAGVMQNPRHLVRRRGQEARLRCSPMKGHSHVYWYRQLPEEGLKFMVYLQKENIIDESGMPKERFSAEFPKEGPSILRIQQVVRGDSAAYFCASSPGTKNAEQYFGPGTRLTVT.

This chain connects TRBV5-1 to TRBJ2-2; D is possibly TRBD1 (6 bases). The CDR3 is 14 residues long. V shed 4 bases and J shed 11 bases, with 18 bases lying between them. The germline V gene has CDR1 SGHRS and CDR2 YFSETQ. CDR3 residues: CASSLTTGSLELFF. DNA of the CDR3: TGCGCCAGCAGCCTAACTACAGGGTCTCTCGAGCTGTTTTTT.

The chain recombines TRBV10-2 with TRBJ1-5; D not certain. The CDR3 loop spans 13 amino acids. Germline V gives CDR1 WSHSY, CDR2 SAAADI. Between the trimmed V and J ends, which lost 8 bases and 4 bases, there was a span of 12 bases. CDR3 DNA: TGCGCCAGCGGGGTGGGGAGTAATCAGCCCCAGCATTTT. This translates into CASGVGSNQPQHF.

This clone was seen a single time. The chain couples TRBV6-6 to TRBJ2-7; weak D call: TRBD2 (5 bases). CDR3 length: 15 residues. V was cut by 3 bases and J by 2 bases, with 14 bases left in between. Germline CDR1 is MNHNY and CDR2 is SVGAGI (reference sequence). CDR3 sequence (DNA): TGTGCCAGCAGTTATCGGGCGGGCAGCACCTACGAGCAGTACTTC. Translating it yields CASSYRAGSTYEQYF.

CDR3 sequence (DNA): TGTGCCAGTAGTATCACAGGGGGCAATACAGATACGCAGTATTTT. Protein sequence: CASSITGGNTDTQYF. V and J are TRBV19 and TRBJ2-3, with 9 bases identical to TRBD1. The CDR3 covers 15 residues. Per germline, CDR1 LNHDA and CDR2 SQIVND (reference sequence). Trimming took 3 bases from V and 3 from J; bases not matched to a gene: 4.